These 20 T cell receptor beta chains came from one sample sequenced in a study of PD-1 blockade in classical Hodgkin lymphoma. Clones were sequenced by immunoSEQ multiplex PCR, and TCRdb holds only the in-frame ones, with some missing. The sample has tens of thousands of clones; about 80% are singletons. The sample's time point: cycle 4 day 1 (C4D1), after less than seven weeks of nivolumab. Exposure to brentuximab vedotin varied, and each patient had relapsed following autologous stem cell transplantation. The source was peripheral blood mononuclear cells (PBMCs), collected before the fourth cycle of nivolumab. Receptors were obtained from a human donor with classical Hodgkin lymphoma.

The CDR3 coding sequence is TGTGCCAGCGGGGGGACTCTCGGGAGCTATACGCAGTATTTT. Its protein product is CASGGTLGSYTQYF. The chain uses TRBV2 and TRBJ2-3; a weak D match, TRBD2 (6 bases). The germline V gene encodes CDR1 SNHLY and CDR2 FYNNEI. The CDR3 covers 14 residues. V was pared by 8 bases and J by 7 bases, with 19 bases between.

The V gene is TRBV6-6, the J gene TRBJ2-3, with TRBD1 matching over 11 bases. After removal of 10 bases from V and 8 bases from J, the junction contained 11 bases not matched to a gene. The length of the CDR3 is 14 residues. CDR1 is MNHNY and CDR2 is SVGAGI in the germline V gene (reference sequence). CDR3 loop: CAINVGTGGFTQYF. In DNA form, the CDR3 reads TGTGCCATCAATGTGGGGACAGGGGGTTTTACGCAGTATTTT.

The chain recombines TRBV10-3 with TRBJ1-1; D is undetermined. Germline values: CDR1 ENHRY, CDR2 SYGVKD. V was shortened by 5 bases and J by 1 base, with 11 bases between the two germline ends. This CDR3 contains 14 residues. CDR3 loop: CAISSRTANTEAFF. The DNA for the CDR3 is TGTGCCATCAGTTCTCGGACTGCGAACACTGAAGCTTTCTTT.

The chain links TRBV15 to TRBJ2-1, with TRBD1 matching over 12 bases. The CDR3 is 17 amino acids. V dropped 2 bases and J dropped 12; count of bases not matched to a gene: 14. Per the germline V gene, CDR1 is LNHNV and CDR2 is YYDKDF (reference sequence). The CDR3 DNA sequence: TGTGCCACCAGCAGAAAGGGGGGACAGGGGGCTCTACAAGGGCAGTTCTTC. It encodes CATSRKGGQGALQGQFF.

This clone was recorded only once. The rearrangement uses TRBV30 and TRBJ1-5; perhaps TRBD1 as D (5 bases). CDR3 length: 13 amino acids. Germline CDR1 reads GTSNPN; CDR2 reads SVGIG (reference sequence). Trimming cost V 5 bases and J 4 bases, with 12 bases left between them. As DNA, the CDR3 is TGTGCCTGGTCCGGGACTTTAAATCAGCCCCAGCATTTT. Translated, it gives CAWSGTLNQPQHF.

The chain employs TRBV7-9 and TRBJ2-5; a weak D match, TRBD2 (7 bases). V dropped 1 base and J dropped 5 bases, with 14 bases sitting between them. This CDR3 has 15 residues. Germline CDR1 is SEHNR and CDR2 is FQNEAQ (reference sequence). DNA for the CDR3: TGTGCCAGCAGCTTAGGAGGGGGGGATGTTGAGACCCAGTACTTC. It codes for CASSLGGGDVETQYF.

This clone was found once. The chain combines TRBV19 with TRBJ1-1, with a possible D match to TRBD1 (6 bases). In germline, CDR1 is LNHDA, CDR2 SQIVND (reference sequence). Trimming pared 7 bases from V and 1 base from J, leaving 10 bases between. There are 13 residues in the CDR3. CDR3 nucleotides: TGTGCCAGTAACCTACAGGGGAACACTGAAGCTTTCTTT. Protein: CASNLQGNTEAFF.

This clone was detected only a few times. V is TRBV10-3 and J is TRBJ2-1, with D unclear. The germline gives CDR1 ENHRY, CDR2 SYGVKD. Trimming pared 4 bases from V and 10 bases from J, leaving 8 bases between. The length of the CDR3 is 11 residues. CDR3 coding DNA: TGTGCCATCAGTGTTCTTGGGGAGCAGTTCTTC. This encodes CAISVLGEQFF.

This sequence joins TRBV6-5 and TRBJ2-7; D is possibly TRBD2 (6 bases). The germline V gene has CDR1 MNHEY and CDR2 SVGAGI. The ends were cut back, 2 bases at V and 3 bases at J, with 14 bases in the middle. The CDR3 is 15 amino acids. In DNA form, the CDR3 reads TGTGCCAGCAGTTACGGGCAGGGAGGAATCTACGAGCAGTACTTC. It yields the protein CASSYGQGGIYEQYF.

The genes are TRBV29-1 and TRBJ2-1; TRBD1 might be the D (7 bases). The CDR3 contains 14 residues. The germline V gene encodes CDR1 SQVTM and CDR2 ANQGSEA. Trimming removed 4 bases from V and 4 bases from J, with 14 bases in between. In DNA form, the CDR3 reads TGCAGCGTTGGCAGGGGGGTTCGTTACAATGAGCAGTTCTTC. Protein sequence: CSVGRGVRYNEQFF.

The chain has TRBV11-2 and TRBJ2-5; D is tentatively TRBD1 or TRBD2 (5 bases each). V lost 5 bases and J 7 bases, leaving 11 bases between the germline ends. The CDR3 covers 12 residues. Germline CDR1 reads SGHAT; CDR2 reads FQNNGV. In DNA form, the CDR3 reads TGTGCCAGCAGCCTAGGGACGGGGACCCAGTACTTC. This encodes CASSLGTGTQYF.

The CDR3 loop is CASSTGHEQFF. CDR3 coding DNA: TGTGCCAGCAGCACGGGACATGAGCAGTTCTTC. This chain connects TRBV21-1 to TRBJ2-1. TRBV21-1 is marked as a pseudogene. The CDR3 has 11 amino acids.

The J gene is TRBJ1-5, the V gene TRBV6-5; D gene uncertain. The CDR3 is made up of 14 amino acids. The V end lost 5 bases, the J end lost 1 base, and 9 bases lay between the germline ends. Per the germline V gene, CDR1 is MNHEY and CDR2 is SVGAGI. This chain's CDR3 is CASSRAESNQPQHF. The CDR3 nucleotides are TGTGCCAGCAGTAGAGCGGAGAGCAATCAGCCCCAGCATTTT.

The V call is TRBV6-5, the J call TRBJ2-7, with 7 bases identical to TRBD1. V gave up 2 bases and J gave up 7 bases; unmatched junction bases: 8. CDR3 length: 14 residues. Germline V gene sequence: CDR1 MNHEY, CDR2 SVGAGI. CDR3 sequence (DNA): TGTGCCAGCAGTTACGAGAGGGGGCAAGGTGAGCAGTACTTC. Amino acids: CASSYERGQGEQYF.

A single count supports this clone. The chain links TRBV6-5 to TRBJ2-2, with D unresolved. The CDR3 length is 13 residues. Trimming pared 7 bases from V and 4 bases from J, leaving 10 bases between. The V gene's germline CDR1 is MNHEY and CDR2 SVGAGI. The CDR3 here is CASTPTGTGELFF. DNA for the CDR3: TGTGCCAGCACCCCCACTGGCACCGGGGAGCTGTTTTTT.

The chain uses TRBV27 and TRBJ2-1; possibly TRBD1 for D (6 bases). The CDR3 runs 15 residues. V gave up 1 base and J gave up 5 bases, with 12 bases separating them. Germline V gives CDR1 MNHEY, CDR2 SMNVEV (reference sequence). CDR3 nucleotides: TGTGCCAGCAGTTTATTCGAGGGGGTAAACAATGAGCAGTTCTTC. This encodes CASSLFEGVNNEQFF.

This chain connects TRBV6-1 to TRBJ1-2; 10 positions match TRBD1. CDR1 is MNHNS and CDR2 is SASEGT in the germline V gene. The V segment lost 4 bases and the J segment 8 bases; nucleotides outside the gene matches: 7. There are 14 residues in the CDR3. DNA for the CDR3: TGTGCCAGCAGTGGGGACAGGGGCGTGAACGGCTACACCTTC. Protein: CASSGDRGVNGYTF.

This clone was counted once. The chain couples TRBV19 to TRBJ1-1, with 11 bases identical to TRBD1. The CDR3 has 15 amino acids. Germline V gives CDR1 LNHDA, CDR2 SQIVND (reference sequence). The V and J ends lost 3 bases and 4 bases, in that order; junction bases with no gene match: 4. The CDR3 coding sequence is TGTGCCAGTAGTATCGGGACAGGGGGAGTCACTGAAGCTTTCTTT. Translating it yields CASSIGTGGVTEAFF.

The CDR3 is CATSGRITSTDTQYF. CDR3 sequence (DNA): TGTGCCACCAGCGGACGGATCACTAGCACAGATACGCAGTATTTT. This chain joins TRBV15 and TRBJ2-3; D is unclear. CDR1 and CDR2 (germline): LNHNV, YYDKDF (reference sequence). There are 15 residues in the CDR3. The V end lost 5 bases, the J end lost 0 bases, and 12 bases lay between the germline ends.

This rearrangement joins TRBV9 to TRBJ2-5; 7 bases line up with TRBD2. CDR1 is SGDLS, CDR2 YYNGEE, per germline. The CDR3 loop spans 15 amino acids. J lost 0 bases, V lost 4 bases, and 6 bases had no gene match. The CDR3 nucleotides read TGTGCCAGCAGCCCGCGGGGGACTTACCAAGAGACCCAGTACTTC. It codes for CASSPRGTYQETQYF.